This T cell receptor (beta chain) was sequenced for a study of spatial heterogeneity in lung cancer. Study-wide background: Raw-read counts averaged over ten per unique TCR and UMI combination.

CDR3 length: 14 amino acids. V gave up 7 bases and J gave up 8 bases; unmatched junction bases: 14. Germline loops: CDR1 SQVTM, CDR2 ANQGSEA. Indicated time point: sample taken at primary tumor resection. The input material, whole RNA from tumor, nontumor lung or frozen PBMC, was sequenced unsorted. By share, this clonotype ranks as medium-sized. The antigen is undetermined. Findings of the study overall: Ubiquitous expanded tumor TCRs showed up in blood more at resection than follow-up.

Every TCR cDNA molecule bore a unique molecular identifier. Each CDR3 protein gets one entry after TCRdb re-called the 5' RACE reads with MiXCR. The sample has 11,000 to 15,000 distinct CDR3 sequences; around a tenth are singletons. The chain uses TRBV29-1 and TRBJ2-3, with TRBD2 matching 8 bases. The receptor comes from a male donor with early-stage non-small cell lung cancer. The sample was PBMCs, taken at surgery. CDR3 sequence: CSGADSPRGGTQYF. CDR3 DNA sequence: TGCAGCGGTGCAGACAGCCCTCGGGGGGGTACGCAGTATTTT.